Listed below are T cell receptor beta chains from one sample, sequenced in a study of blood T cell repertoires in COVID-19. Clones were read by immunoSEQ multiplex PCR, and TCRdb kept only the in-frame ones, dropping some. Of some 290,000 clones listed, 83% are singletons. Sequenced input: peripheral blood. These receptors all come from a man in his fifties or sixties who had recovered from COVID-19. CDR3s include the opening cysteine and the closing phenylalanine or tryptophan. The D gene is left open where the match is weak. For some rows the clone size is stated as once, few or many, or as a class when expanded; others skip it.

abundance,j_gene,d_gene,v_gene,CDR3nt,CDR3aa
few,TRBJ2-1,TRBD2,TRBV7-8,TGTGCCAGCAGCTTAGAGGCGGGGGGCTCCTACAATGAGCAGTTCTTC,CASSLEAGGSYNEQFF
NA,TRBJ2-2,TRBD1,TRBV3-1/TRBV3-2,TGTGCCAGCAGTATTAGGACAGGCCGTACCGGGGAGCTGTTTTTT,CASSIRTGRTGELFF
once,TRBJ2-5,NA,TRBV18,TGTGCCAGCTCACTGAACAGCGGACAAGAGACCCAGTACTTC,CASSLNSGQETQYF
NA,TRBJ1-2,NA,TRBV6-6,TGTGCCAGCAGTTACACGGGAGTAGGGGGCTACACCTTC,CASSYTGVGGYTF
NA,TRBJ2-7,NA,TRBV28,TGTGCCAGCAGTTTAGGCTCCGAGCAGTACTTC,CASSLGSEQYF
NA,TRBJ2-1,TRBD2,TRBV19,TGTGCCAGTAGTGTTCCGGGACTAGTGGATGAGCAGTTCTTC,CASSVPGLVDEQFF
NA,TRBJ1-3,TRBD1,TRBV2,TGTGCCAGCAGTGGGACAGGGATTGTAAACACCATATATTTT,CASSGTGIVNTIYF
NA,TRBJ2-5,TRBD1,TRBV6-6,TGTGCCAGCAGTTACTCGGGGACAGTTCAAGAGACCCAGTACTTC,CASSYSGTVQETQYF
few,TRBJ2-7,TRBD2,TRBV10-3,TGTGCCATCAGTGAGTCTGGACTAGCGGGACCGGGTGGCTCCTACGAGCAGTACTTC,CAISESGLAGPGGSYEQYF
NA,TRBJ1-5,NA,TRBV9,TGTGCCAGCAGCGCTGACAGAGGCAATCAGCCCCAGCATTTT,CASSADRGNQPQHF
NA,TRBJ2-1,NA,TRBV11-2,TGTGCCAGCAGCTTCTCAGGGGTCAATGAGCAGTTCTTC,CASSFSGVNEQFF
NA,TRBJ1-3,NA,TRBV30,TGTGCCTGGGGACACGGCGGGGGAAACACCATATATTTT,CAWGHGGGNTIYF
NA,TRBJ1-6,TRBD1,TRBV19,TGTGCCAGTAGTATTCTGGGACAGGGGAATTCACCCCTCCACTTT,CASSILGQGNSPLHF
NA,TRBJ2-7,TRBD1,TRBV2,TGTGCCAGCATTACGGGACAGGGGGCCTACGAGCAGTACTTC,CASITGQGAYEQYF
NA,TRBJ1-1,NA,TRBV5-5,TGTGCCAGCAGCTTGACTAGGTGGGAGAACACTGAAGCTTTCTTT,CASSLTRWENTEAFF
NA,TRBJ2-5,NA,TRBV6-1,TGTGCCAGCAGTGAGGGACACCCCGGGGAGACCCAGTACTTC,CASSEGHPGETQYF
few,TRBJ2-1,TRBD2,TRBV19,TGTGCCAGTAGTAGTAGCGGGAGAGTAGTCAATGAGCAGTTCTTC,CASSSSGRVVNEQFF
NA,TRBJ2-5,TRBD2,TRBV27,TGTGCCAGCAGTTTGATTAGCGGGAGGCAAGAGACCCAGTACTTC,CASSLISGRQETQYF
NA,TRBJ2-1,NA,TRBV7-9,TGTGCCAGCAGCTTAGAGGGGGAATACAATGAGCAGTTCTTC,CASSLEGEYNEQFF
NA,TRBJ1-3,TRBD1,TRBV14,TGTGCCAGCAGCCTGACAGGGGACTGGAGCGACACCATATATTTT,CASSLTGDWSDTIYF
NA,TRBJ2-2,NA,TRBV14,TGTGCCAGCAGCCAAGCGGCTAGCGCTGGGGAGCTGTTTTTT,CASSQAASAGELFF
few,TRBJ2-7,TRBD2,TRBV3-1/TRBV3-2,TGTGCCAGCAGCCGAGGGACTAGCGGGAGCTCCTACGAGCAGTACTTC,CASSRGTSGSSYEQYF
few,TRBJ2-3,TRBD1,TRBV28,TGTGCCAGCAGTTTCGGGGGGACAGGGTTAGCAGATACGCAGTATTTT,CASSFGGTGLADTQYF